The 21 T cell receptor beta chains reported below all come from one sample, sequenced in a study of blood T cell repertoires in COVID-19 (dated by TCRdb to 2018 to 2021). Library construction relied on the immunoSEQ multiplex PCR assay. TCRdb's version of the immuneACCESS table is confined to in-frame rearrangements and falls short of the full clone set. An unresolved V gene accounts for under half of the shortfall where checked; the remainder is of unknown origin. Recorded for this sample are more than 95,000 clones; 69% of them occurred a single time. Roughly 2% of the sample rests with the top ten. Sequencing used peripheral blood. These receptors were collected from a woman aged 70-85 years with acute or convalescent COVID-19.

The chain carries TRBV18 and TRBJ1-5, with D perhaps TRBD1 (5 bases). The CDR3 totals 13 residues. With 3 bases removed from V and 6 bases from J, the gap between germline ends came to 9 bases. CDR1 and CDR2 from the germline V gene are KGHSH and LQKENI. The CDR3 loop is CASSPGGTQPQHF. DNA for the CDR3: TGTGCCAGCTCACCGGGGGGTACTCAGCCCCAGCATTTT. Full variable domain (missing parts from reference TRBV18 and TRBJ1-5): NAGVMQNPRHLVRRRGQEARLRCSPMKGHSHVYWYRQLPEEGLKFMVYLQKENIIDESGMPKERFSAEFPKEGPSILRIQQVVRGDSAAYFCASSPGGTQPQHFGDGTRLSIL.

The CDR3 sequence is CASSTGTANQPQHF. The CDR3, as DNA: TGTGCCAGCAGCACTGGGACAGCAAATCAGCCCCAGCATTTT. This chain joins TRBV7-9 and TRBJ1-5, with 7 positions matching TRBD1. This CDR3 has 14 residues. Unmatched junction bases numbered 5, after V lost 5 bases and J lost 4 bases. Germline assignment: CDR1 SEHNR and CDR2 FQNEAQ (reference sequence). Combining the CDR3 with reference TRBV7-9 and TRBJ1-5 gives the whole variable domain DTGVSQNPRHKITKRGQNVTFRCDPISEHNRLYWYRQTLGQGPEFLTYFQNEAQLEKSRLLSDRFSAERPKGSFSTLEIQRTEQGDSAMYLCASSTGTANQPQHFGDGTRLSIL.

The gene calls are TRBV5-4 and TRBJ2-3; tentative D call: TRBD2 (5 bases). The CDR3 sequence is 14 residues long. Trimming pared 1 base from V and 4 bases from J, leaving 10 bases between. Per germline, CDR1 SGHNT and CDR2 YYREEE (reference sequence). CDR3 amino acids: CASSLFGGPDTQYF. CDR3 nucleotide sequence: TGTGCCAGCAGCTTGTTCGGAGGACCAGATACGCAGTATTTT.

The V call is TRBV19, the J call TRBJ1-6, with 9 bases lining up with TRBD1. CDR3 size: 15 residues. Germline trimming cut 6 bases from V and 7 bases from J; bases unmatched to any gene: 7. Germline V gene data show CDR1 as LNHDA and CDR2 as SQIVND (reference sequence). Written as DNA, the CDR3 is TGTGCCAGTAGCCTGGGACAGGGCAGGAATTCACCCCTCCACTTT. The encoded protein is CASSLGQGRNSPLHF.

This clone was found once. The chain links TRBV5-1 to TRBJ2-5; 7 bases match TRBD1. J lost 1 base, V lost 2 bases, and 8 bases had no gene match. The CDR3 contains 16 residues. Germline V CDR1 and CDR2: SGHRS, YFSETQ. CDR3 region: CASSFGTATAQETQYF. In nucleotides, the CDR3 is TGCGCCAGCAGCTTCGGGACAGCTACAGCCCAAGAGACCCAGTACTTC.

The chain links TRBV5-1 to TRBJ2-1; possibly TRBD2 for D (5 bases). This CDR3 is built from 12 residues. Germline V gene data show CDR1 as SGHRS and CDR2 as YFSETQ. V lost 2 bases to trimming and J lost 7 bases, with 7 bases between them. The CDR3 sequence is CASSFPGNEQFF. CDR3 nucleotides: TGCGCCAGCAGCTTCCCGGGGAATGAGCAGTTCTTC.

The V call is TRBV15, the J call TRBJ2-7, with a weak D call TRBD2 (5 bases). Germline CDR1 is LNHNV and CDR2 is YYDKDF (reference sequence). The CDR3 runs to 15 residues. Trimming shortened V by 0 bases and J by 5 bases, and 14 bases separated the two germline ends. CDR3 bases: TGTGCCACCAGCAGAGATCGGGGTATCTACAACGAGCAGTACTTC. It yields the protein CATSRDRGIYNEQYF. Full variable domain (remainder filled in from reference TRBV15 and TRBJ2-7): DAMVIQNPRYQVTQFGKPVTLSCSQTLNHNVMYWYQQKSSQAPKLLFHYYDKDFNNEADTPDNFQSRRPNTSFCFLDIRSPGLGDTAMYLCATSRDRGIYNEQYFGPGTRLTVT.

This clone was detected once. The rearrangement links TRBV30 to TRBJ1-4; D remains unclear. V lost 4 bases to trimming and J lost 4 bases, with 10 bases between them. Germline lookup yields CDR1 GTSNPN and CDR2 SVGIG (reference sequence). The CDR3 is 13 amino acids. Here the CDR3 reads CAWKDGYNEKLFF. The DNA for the CDR3 is TGTGCCTGGAAAGACGGGTATAATGAAAAACTGTTTTTT.

This clone has a single count. The V call is TRBV28, the J call TRBJ2-5; no definite D call. CDR1 is MDHEN, CDR2 SYDVKM, per germline. The CDR3 consists of 10 residues. The V end lost 5 bases, the J end lost 5 bases, and 3 bases lay between the germline ends. The CDR3 sequence is CASSRETQYF. DNA of the CDR3: TGTGCCAGCAGTCGGGAGACCCAGTACTTC.

This clone was recorded a few times. The chain links TRBV29-1 to TRBJ2-5; 11 bases agree with TRBD2. Per germline, CDR1 SQVTM and CDR2 ANQGSEA. J lost 2 bases, V lost 3 bases, and 8 bases had no gene match. The CDR3 runs 16 residues. The CDR3 DNA reads as TGCAGCGTTGATGGGCTAGCGGGAGGACCTCAAGAGACCCAGTACTTC. Encoded protein: CSVDGLAGGPQETQYF.

The chain recombines TRBV6-6 with TRBJ2-7; 8 nucleotides agree with TRBD1. From germline, CDR1 is MNHNY and CDR2 SVGAGI (reference sequence). The junction had 0 bases not matched to a gene; V was cut back by 2 bases and J by 0 bases. CDR3 length: 14 amino acids. CDR3 sequence: CASSYDRGSYEQYF. In DNA, the CDR3 is TGTGCCAGCAGTTACGACAGGGGCTCCTACGAGCAGTACTTC.

The chain couples TRBV30 to TRBJ2-3; TRBD2 matches at 10 bases. The CDR3 consists of 15 residues. Germline V lookup: CDR1 GTSNPN, CDR2 SVGIG (reference sequence). Unmatched junction bases numbered 5, after V lost 0 bases and J lost 5 bases. The CDR3 region is CAWSVSSGRLDTQYF. The DNA for the CDR3 is TGTGCCTGGAGTGTTTCTAGCGGGAGATTAGATACGCAGTATTTT.

This clone was seen a few times. The rearrangement links TRBV2 to TRBJ1-6; a weak D match, TRBD1 (5 bases). CDR1 and CDR2 (germline): SNHLY, FYNNEI. This CDR3 has 13 amino acids. The germline V and J ends were trimmed by 3 bases and 8 bases, with 8 bases remaining between them. As DNA, the CDR3 is TGTGCCAGCAGTGAGGGGCGGCATTCACCCCTCCACTTT. Amino acid sequence: CASSEGRHSPLHF. Full variable domain (missing parts from reference TRBV2 and TRBJ1-6): EPEVTQTPSHQVTQMGQEVILRCVPISNHLYFYWYRQILGQKVEFLVSFYNNEISEKSEIFDDQFSVERPDGSNFTLKIRSTKLEDSAMYFCASSEGRHSPLHFGNGTRLTVT.

This clone was detected once. The V gene is TRBV25-1, the J gene TRBJ2-1, with a tentative D call TRBD1 (7 bases). The CDR3 has 14 residues. CDR1 and CDR2 (germline): MGHDK, SYGVNS. V was clipped by 1 base and J by 6 bases, with 10 bases between them. This CDR3 is CASSESGGGNEQFF. The DNA for the CDR3 is TGTGCCAGCAGTGAATCAGGGGGAGGCAATGAGCAGTTCTTC.

The chain joins TRBV19 to TRBJ2-7, with TRBD1 matching over 12 bases. Looked up from germline, CDR1 is LNHDA and CDR2 is SQIVND (reference sequence). This CDR3 is 13 amino acids long. J was trimmed by 5 bases and V by 9 bases; bases with no gene match: 5. The CDR3, as DNA: TGTGCCAGCTTCCGGGACAGGGGGCACGAGCAGTACTTC. As protein: CASFRDRGHEQYF.

This sequence joins TRBV7-2 and TRBJ1-6; D is possibly TRBD1 (5 bases). The CDR3 covers 18 residues. The V and J ends lost 1 base and 10 bases respectively, with 23 bases between them. Germline CDR1 reads SGHTA; CDR2 reads FQGNSA. The CDR3 sequence: CASSLGSPFGRGGSPLHF. The CDR3, as DNA: TGTGCCAGCAGCTTAGGGTCCCCCTTTGGGAGGGGAGGATCACCCCTCCACTTT.

The chain uses TRBV4-1 and TRBJ2-6; D unclear. The CDR3 contains 15 residues. The germline CDR1 and CDR2 sequences are MGHRA and YSYEKL. Trimming shortened V by 5 bases and J by 0 bases, and 8 bases separated the two germline ends. The CDR3 DNA reads as TGCGCCAGCAGCTTGTTAATCTCTGGGGCCAACGTCCTGACTTTC. Translation gives CASSLLISGANVLTF.

This clone was seen many times. The identical CDR3 is also encoded by other nucleotide sequences in the sample. The chain combines TRBV7-9 with TRBJ2-7; possibly TRBD1 for D (5 bases). Germline lookup yields CDR1 SEHNR and CDR2 FQNEAQ (reference sequence). The CDR3 is 12 amino acids. Between the trimmed V and J ends, which lost 5 bases and 3 bases, there was a span of 8 bases. The DNA of the CDR3 is TGTGCCAGCAGCACGCAGGGCTACGAGCAGTACTTC. Its translation is CASSTQGYEQYF.

V is TRBV18 and J is TRBJ2-7, with D possibly being TRBD2 (6 bases). CDR1 is KGHSH, CDR2 LQKENI, per germline. V was shortened by 3 bases and J by 3 bases, with 9 bases between the two germline ends. The CDR3 runs to 13 residues. CDR3 in amino acids: CASSPRGGYEQYF. The CDR3 DNA sequence: TGTGCCAGCTCACCTCGGGGAGGCTACGAGCAGTACTTC.

This clone has more than one count but fewer than ten. The chain has TRBV7-3 and TRBJ2-2, with unresolved D. Trimming removed 1 base from V and 6 bases from J, with 9 bases in between. CDR1 is SGHTA and CDR2 is FQGTGA in the germline V gene. CDR3 size: 14 residues. Here the CDR3 DNA reads TGTGCCAGCAGCTTAAGGCCTCCCCCCGGGGAGCTGTTTTTT. Translation: CASSLRPPPGELFF.

Concerning this clone: The junction departs from germline at one end; a sequencing error may be responsible. This sequence joins TRBV9 and TRBJ1-1; D is possibly TRBD1 (5 bases). The germline V gene has CDR1 SGDLS and CDR2 YYNGEE. This CDR3 contains 13 residues. CDR3 residues: CASSVEGNSEAFF. CDR3 in DNA: TGTGCCAGCAGCGTAGAGGGGAACTCTGAAGCTTTCTTT.